The 9 T cell receptor beta chains presented below share a single source sample, sequenced in a study of T-cell reconstitution after alpha-beta-depleted transplantation in children. Unique molecular identifiers featured in how the TCRbeta library was prepared. TCRdb ran MiXCR on the PCR reads and lists one entry per CDR3 protein. In the table there are 200,000 to 250,000 distinct CDR3 sequences, approximately 9.7% of which are singletons. The sequencing here drew on PBMCs from the stem cell graft donor, taken from the stem cell graft. The receptors come from a human donor who donated a stem cell graft to a child with SCID.

The chain employs TRBV12-3 or TRBV12-4 and TRBJ2-3, with a tentative D call TRBD1 (6 bases). There are 16 residues in the CDR3. Trimming took off 4 bases at V and 5 bases at J, with 19 bases between the two ends. The CDR3 nucleotides read TGTGCCAGCAGTTCAATGTCCCCAGGGGCGGGAGATACGCAGTATTTT. This gives the protein CASSSMSPGAGDTQYF.

This clonotype was picked up many times. The chain is built from TRBV29-1 and TRBJ2-7; D might be TRBD1 or TRBD2, each matching 5 bases. The germline V gene has CDR1 SQVTM and CDR2 ANQGSEA. This CDR3 contains 14 residues. The ends were cut back, 1 base at V and 0 bases at J, with 10 bases in the middle. The CDR3 spells CSVEVGAGSYEQYF. CDR3 DNA: TGCAGCGTTGAAGTCGGGGCGGGCTCCTACGAGCAGTACTTC.

This clonotype was seen ten or more times. The chain is built from TRBV20-1 and TRBJ2-1; tentatively, D is TRBD1 or TRBD2 (6 bases each). From germline, CDR1 is DFQATT and CDR2 SNEGSKA (reference sequence). The CDR3 has 16 residues. V was shortened by 6 bases and J by 5 bases, with 23 bases between the two germline ends. The CDR3 sequence is CSAPPTLRGGNNEQFF. The CDR3 DNA follows: TGCAGTGCGCCCCCCACCCTCCGAGGGGGGAACAATGAGCAGTTCTTC.

This clonotype was counted many times. V usage is TRBV5-1 and J usage is TRBJ2-7; D not certain. The CDR3 consists of 13 residues. V shed 2 bases and J shed 4 bases, with 10 bases lying between them. Germline CDR1 SGHRS, CDR2 YFSETQ. For the CDR3, the DNA is TGCGCCAGCAGCTTCGCGCAGGATTACGAGCAGTACTTC. The encoded protein is CASSFAQDYEQYF. The entire variable domain, with the rest obtained from reference TRBV5-1 and TRBJ2-7, is as follows: KAGVTQTPRYLIKTRGQQVTLSCSPISGHRSVSWYQQTPGQGLQFLFEYFSETQRNKGNFPGRFSGRQFSNSRSEMNVSTLELGDSALYLCASSFAQDYEQYFGPGTRLTVT.

A few counts support this clonotype. This may be a read error: a much more frequent sequence differs by one nucleotide. The chain joins TRBV5-6 to TRBJ1-1; weak D call: TRBD1 (5 bases). The CDR3 is made up of 14 amino acids. Trimming removed 3 bases from V and 6 bases from J, with 15 bases in between. From germline, CDR1 is SGHDT and CDR2 YYEEEE. This CDR3 is CASSSGLLRSEAFF. The DNA of the CDR3 is TGTGCCAGCAGCTCGGGACTCCTGAGGTCTGAAGCTTTCTTT.

This clonotype was counted ten times or more. This sequence joins TRBV5-1 and TRBJ1-5; tentatively, D is TRBD1 (6 bases). Germline CDR1 SGHRS, CDR2 YFSETQ. There are 15 residues in the CDR3. V lost 4 bases to trimming and J lost 7 bases, with 18 bases between them. The CDR3 sequence is CASSRLGGVEQPQHF. DNA for the CDR3: TGCGCCAGCAGCCGTTTAGGGGGGGTGGAGCAGCCCCAGCATTTT. The complete variable domain, with remaining parts taken from reference TRBV5-1 and TRBJ1-5, reads KAGVTQTPRYLIKTRGQQVTLSCSPISGHRSVSWYQQTPGQGLQFLFEYFSETQRNKGNFPGRFSGRQFSNSRSEMNVSTLELGDSALYLCASSRLGGVEQPQHFGDGTRLSIL.

Ten or more counts support this clonotype. V usage is TRBV7-8 and J usage is TRBJ1-5, with 9 bases matching TRBD1. Germline V gene data show CDR1 as SGHVS and CDR2 as FQNEAQ. Trimming removed 5 bases from V and 0 bases from J; junction bases left unmatched: 5. The CDR3 has 16 residues. CDR3 sequence (DNA): TGTGCCAGCAGCCTGGACAGGGGAGATAGCAATCAGCCCCAGCATTTT. This gives the protein CASSLDRGDSNQPQHF.

This clonotype was found a few times. This chain links TRBV4-3 with TRBJ1-5, with unresolved D. V lost 0 bases and J 0 bases, leaving 9 bases between the germline ends. This CDR3 comprises 16 residues. Germline CDR1 and CDR2: LGHNA and YSLEER. The CDR3 reads CASSQDRRFSNQPQHF. Written as DNA, the CDR3 is TGCGCCAGCAGCCAAGATAGAAGGTTTAGCAATCAGCCCCAGCATTTT.

Ten or more counts support this clonotype. The chain links TRBV6-5 to TRBJ2-3, with D unresolved. V gave up 0 bases and J gave up 1 base, with 11 bases separating them. Germline assignment: CDR1 MNHEY and CDR2 SVGAGI. CDR3 length: 16 residues. The chain's CDR3 is CASSYSGKVGTDTQYF. Written as DNA, the CDR3 is TGTGCCAGCAGTTACTCAGGGAAAGTGGGCACAGATACGCAGTATTTT.